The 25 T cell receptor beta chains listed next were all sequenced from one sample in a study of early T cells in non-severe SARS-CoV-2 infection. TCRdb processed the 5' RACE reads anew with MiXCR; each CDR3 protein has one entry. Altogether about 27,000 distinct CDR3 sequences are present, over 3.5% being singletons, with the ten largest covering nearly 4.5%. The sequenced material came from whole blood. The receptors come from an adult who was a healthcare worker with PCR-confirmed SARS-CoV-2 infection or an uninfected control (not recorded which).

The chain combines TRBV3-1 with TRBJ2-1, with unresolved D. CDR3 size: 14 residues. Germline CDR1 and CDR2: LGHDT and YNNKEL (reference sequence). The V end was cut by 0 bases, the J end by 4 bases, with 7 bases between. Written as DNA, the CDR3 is TGTGCCAGCAGCCAAGATCGCGGTTACAATGAGCAGTTCTTC. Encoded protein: CASSQDRGYNEQFF.

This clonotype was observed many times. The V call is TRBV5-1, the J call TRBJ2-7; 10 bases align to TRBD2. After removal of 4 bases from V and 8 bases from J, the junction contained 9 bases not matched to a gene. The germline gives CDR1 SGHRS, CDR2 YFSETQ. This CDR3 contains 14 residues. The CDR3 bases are TGCGCCAGCAGCCAGGGGCTAGCGGGAGTAAAGCAGTACTTC. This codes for CASSQGLAGVKQYF.

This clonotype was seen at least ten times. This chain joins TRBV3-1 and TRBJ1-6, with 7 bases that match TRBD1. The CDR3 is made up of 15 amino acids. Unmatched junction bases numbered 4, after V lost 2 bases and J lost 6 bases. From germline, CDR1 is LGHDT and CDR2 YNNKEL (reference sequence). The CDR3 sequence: CASSQWDRTNSPLHF. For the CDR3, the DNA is TGTGCCAGCAGCCAATGGGACAGAACTAATTCACCCCTCCACTTT.

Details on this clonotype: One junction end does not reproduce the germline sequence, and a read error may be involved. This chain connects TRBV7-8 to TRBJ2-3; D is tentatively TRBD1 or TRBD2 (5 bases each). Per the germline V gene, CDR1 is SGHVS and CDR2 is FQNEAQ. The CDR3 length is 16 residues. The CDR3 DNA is TGTGTCAGCAGCTTAAAGGGGACGGGCCGCACAGATACGCAGTATTTT. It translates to CVSSLKGTGRTDTQYF. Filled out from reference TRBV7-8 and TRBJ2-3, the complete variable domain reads GAGVSQSPRYKVAKRGQDVALRCDPISGHVSLFWYQQALGQGPEFLTYFQNEAQLDKSGLPSDRFFAERPEGSVSTLKIQRTQQEDSAVYLCVSSLKGTGRTDTQYFGPGTRLTVL.

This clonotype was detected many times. The CDR3 spells CASSAQPPGLAGSNEQFF. The CDR3 DNA follows: TGTGCCAGCAGCGCCCAACCGCCGGGACTAGCGGGAAGCAATGAGCAGTTCTTC. This sequence joins TRBV7-3 and TRBJ2-1; 13 nucleotides align to TRBD2. J was trimmed by 6 bases and V by 5 bases; bases with no gene match: 13. The CDR3 consists of 18 residues. Germline V gives CDR1 SGHTA, CDR2 FQGTGA.

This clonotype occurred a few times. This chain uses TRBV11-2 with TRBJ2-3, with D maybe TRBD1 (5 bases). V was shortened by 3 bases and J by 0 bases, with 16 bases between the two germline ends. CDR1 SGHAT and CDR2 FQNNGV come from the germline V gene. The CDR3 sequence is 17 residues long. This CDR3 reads CASSFLVGLGSTDTQYF. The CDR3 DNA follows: TGTGCCAGCAGCTTCCTCGTGGGGCTAGGAAGCACAGATACGCAGTATTTT.

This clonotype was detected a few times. CDR3 loop: CASTPGTGFLGSGANVLTF. CDR3 nucleotides: TGTGCCAGCACCCCCGGGACAGGGTTTCTAGGCTCTGGGGCCAACGTCCTGACTTTC. The J gene is TRBJ2-6, the V gene TRBV12-3 or TRBV12-4, with 9 bases identical to TRBD1. This CDR3 has 19 amino acids. J was trimmed by 0 bases and V by 7 bases; bases with no gene match: 13.

As DNA, the CDR3 is TGCAGCGTTGCCCCCTTTGGGACAAGGGAAGGAGAGACCCAGTACTTC. It yields the protein CSVAPFGTREGETQYF. The rearrangement uses TRBV29-1 and TRBJ2-5; D perhaps matches TRBD1 (6 bases). This CDR3 has 16 residues. Trimming took 4 bases from V and 4 from J, leaving 22 bases between them. Germline CDR1 is SQVTM and CDR2 is ANQGSEA.

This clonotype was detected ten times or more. CDR3 sequence reads: CASSLGGVNQPQHF. The CDR3 nucleotides are TGTGCCAGCAGTTTAGGGGGAGTCAATCAGCCCCAGCATTTT. This chain uses TRBV28 with TRBJ1-5, with TRBD1 as a possible D gene (5 bases). Germline assignment: CDR1 MDHEN and CDR2 SYDVKM. The ends were cut back, 2 bases at V and 3 bases at J, with 8 bases in the middle. This CDR3 is built from 14 residues.

The CDR3, as DNA: TGTGCCAGCAGCTCCTCCGGGACCTACGAGCAGTACTTC. Amino acids: CASSSSGTYEQYF. The genes are TRBV7-2 and TRBJ2-7; tentatively, D is TRBD2 (5 bases). This CDR3 has 13 amino acids. Germline V gives CDR1 SGHTA, CDR2 FQGNSA. V lost 4 bases, J lost 2 bases, and 9 bases lay in between.

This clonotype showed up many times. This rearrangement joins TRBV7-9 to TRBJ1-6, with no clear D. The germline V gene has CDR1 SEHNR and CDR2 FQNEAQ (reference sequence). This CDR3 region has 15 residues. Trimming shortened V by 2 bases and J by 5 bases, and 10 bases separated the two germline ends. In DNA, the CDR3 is TGTGCCAGCAGCTTAAGCGTTTCGGATAATTCACCCCTCCACTTT. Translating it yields CASSLSVSDNSPLHF.

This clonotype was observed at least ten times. As DNA, the CDR3 is TGCAGTGCTAGAGAAGGAATCCGGGGAGACACCGGGGAGCTGTTTTTT. It yields the protein CSAREGIRGDTGELFF. The rearrangement links TRBV20-1 to TRBJ2-2; a weak D match, TRBD2 (5 bases). The CDR3 covers 16 residues. The germline V gene has CDR1 DFQATT and CDR2 SNEGSKA (reference sequence). The V end lost 0 bases, the J end lost 3 bases, and 14 bases lay between the germline ends.

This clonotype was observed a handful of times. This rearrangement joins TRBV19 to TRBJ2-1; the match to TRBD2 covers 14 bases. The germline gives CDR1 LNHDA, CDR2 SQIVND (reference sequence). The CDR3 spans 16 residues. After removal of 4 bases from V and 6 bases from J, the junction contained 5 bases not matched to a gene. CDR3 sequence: CASSSRLAGGSNEQFF. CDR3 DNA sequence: TGTGCCAGTAGTAGCCGACTAGCGGGAGGGAGCAATGAGCAGTTCTTC.

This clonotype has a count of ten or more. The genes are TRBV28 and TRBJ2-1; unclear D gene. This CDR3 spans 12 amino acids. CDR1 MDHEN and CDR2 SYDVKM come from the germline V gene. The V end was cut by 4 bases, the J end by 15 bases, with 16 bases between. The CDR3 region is CASSSSTYGPFF. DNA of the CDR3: TGTGCCAGCAGTTCCTCGACCTACGGGCCGTTCTTC.

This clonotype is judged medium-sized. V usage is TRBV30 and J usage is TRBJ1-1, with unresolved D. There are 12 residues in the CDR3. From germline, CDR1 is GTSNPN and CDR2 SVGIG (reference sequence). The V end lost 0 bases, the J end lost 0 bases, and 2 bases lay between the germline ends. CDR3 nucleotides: TGTGCCTGGAGTGTACTGAACACTGAAGCTTTCTTT. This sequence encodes CAWSVLNTEAFF.

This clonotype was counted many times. The chain's CDR3 is CAWSLQGYGELFF. As DNA, the CDR3 is TGTGCCTGGAGCCTCCAGGGTTACGGGGAGCTGTTTTTT. This chain uses TRBV30 with TRBJ2-2, with D tentatively TRBD1 (5 bases). The CDR3 covers 13 residues. Germline V gives CDR1 GTSNPN, CDR2 SVGIG (reference sequence). V was pared by 3 bases and J by 7 bases, with 12 bases between. Full variable domain (missing parts from reference TRBV30 and TRBJ2-2): SQTIHQWPATLVQPVGSPLSLECTVEGTSNPNLYWYRQAAGRGLQLLFYSVGIGQISSEVPQNLSASRPQDRQFILSSKKLLLSDSGFYLCAWSLQGYGELFFGEGSRLTVL.

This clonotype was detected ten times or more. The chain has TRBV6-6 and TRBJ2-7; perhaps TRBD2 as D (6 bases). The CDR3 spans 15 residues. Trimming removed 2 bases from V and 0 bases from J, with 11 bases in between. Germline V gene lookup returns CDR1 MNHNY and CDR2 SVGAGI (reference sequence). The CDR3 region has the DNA TGTGCCAGCAGTTACGCGGCGGGGAGCTCCTACGAGCAGTACTTC. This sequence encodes CASSYAAGSSYEQYF.

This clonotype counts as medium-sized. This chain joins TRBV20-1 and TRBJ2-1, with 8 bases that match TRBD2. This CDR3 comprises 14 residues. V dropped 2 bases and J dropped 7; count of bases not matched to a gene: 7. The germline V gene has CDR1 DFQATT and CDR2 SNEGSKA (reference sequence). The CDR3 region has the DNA TGCAGTGCTAGATCGGTCGGGAGGGGAAATGAGCAGTTCTTC. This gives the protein CSARSVGRGNEQFF.

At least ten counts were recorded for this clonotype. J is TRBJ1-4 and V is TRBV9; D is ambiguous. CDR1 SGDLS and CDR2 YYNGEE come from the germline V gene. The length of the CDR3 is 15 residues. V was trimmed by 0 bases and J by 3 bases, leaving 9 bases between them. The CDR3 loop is CASSVGGYANEKLFF. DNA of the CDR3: TGTGCCAGCAGCGTAGGAGGATACGCTAATGAAAAACTGTTTTTT.

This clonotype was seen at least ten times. For the CDR3, the DNA is TGTGCCAGCAGCTTGGGACTAGCGGGAGTGACAGATACGCAGTATTTT. Translating gives CASSLGLAGVTDTQYF. The chain is built from TRBV5-5 and TRBJ2-3, with 12 nucleotides matching TRBD2. V lost 0 bases to trimming and J lost 3 bases; unmatched junction nucleotides: 2. CDR1 SGHKS and CDR2 YYEKEE come from the germline V gene (reference sequence). The CDR3 has 16 residues.

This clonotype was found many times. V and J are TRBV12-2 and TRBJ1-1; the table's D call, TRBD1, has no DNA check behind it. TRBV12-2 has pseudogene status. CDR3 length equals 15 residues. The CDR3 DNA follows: TGTGCAAGTCGCTTAGCGGTCGGGGGTAGGACTGAAGCTTTCTTT. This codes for CASRLAVGGRTEAFF.

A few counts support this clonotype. In DNA, the CDR3 is TGTGCCAGTAGTATTCCGTGGACAGGGGACTATGGCTACACCTTC. The encoded protein is CASSIPWTGDYGYTF. This sequence joins TRBV19 and TRBJ1-2; 9 bases align to TRBD1. Germline values: CDR1 LNHDA, CDR2 SQIVND (reference sequence). J lost 3 bases, V lost 3 bases, and 5 bases had no gene match. The CDR3 contains 15 residues.

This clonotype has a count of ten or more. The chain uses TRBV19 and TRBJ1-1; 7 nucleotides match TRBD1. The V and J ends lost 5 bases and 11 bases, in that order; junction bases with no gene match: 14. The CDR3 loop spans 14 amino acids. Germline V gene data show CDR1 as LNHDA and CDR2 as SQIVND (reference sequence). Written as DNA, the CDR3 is TGTGCCAGTAGTTCCCGACAGGGAACAGGTCGGGCTTTCTTT. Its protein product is CASSSRQGTGRAFF.

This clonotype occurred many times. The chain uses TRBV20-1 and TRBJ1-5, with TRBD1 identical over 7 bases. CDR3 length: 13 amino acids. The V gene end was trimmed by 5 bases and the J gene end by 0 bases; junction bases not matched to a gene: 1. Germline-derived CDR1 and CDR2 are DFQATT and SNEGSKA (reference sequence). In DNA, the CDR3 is TGCAGTGCTCAGGGGGATAGCAATCAGCCCCAGCATTTT. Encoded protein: CSAQGDSNQPQHF.

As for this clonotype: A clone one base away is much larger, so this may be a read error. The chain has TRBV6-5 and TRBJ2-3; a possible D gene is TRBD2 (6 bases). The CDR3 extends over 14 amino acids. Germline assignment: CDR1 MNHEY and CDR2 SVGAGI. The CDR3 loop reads CASSLAGSGDTQCF. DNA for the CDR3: TGTGCCAGCAGTCTCGCGGGAAGTGGGGATACGCAGTGTTTT.